This TCR beta chain was recovered during a study of blood T cell repertoires in COVID-19. Study context: COVID-19 samples, acute and convalescent, were from the United States, Italy and Spain.

The ends were cut back, 7 bases at V and 2 bases at J, with 19 bases in the middle. Per the germline V gene, CDR1 is SGHDN and CDR2 is FVKESK. The CDR3 extends over 16 amino acids. As handled by the study authors: It was from reference gene primer amplification that nucleated cell counts were estimated. Profiling relied on immunoSEQ multiplex PCR, and the TCRdb table lists in-frame clones only, not all of them. That table is the source of V, J and clone size, and D and trimming were worked out from the DNA. The repertoire holds 130,000 or so clones, with roughly 90% as singletons. The sample taken for sequencing was peripheral blood. The gene calls are TRBV14 and TRBJ2-3; perhaps TRBD2 as D (5 bases). The receptor's source is a man aged 50 to 60 with acute or convalescent COVID-19. DNA of the CDR3: TGTGCCAGCAATTGTAGAACTAGAGATAACACAGATACGCAGTATTTT. Residues: CASNCRTRDNTDTQYF.